This TCR beta chain was obtained from a study of blood T cell repertoires in COVID-19 (TCRdb year 2020). Looking at the study overall: Samples covering the acute and convalescent phases of COVID-19 were provided by collaborators in the United States, Italy and Spain. The prospective study material was composed of cDNA or gDNA derived from T cells, B-cell-depleted T cells, or PBMCs. Subjects who had been exposed to COVID-19, were actively infected with it, or had recovered from it provided the deeply sampled blood TCRbeta repertoires that made up the dataset. A freely available public database, intended as a resource for researchers studying the immune response to SARS-CoV-2, is where the repertoires were released. Samples were obtained from the ongoing ImmuneRACE study (first 160 participants) and from 1,000 to 1,500 subjects provided by 6 global collaborators. The sample metadata nearly always contained a de-identified subject ID, COVID-19 status, age in years and sex. Where available, HLA class I and class II types were obtained from metadata supplied by the sample provider rather than from assay-based typing. What the research found in general, with its limitations: The amount of clinical and demographic metadata varied by source and participant and was provided uncurated.

Participants in the prospective study were enrolled through a virtual design, were aged about 18 to 90 years, and lived in approximately 25 United States geographic areas. To assign participants to cohorts, the prospective study relied on clinical history that participants themselves reported in a screening survey and a study questionnaire. For ImmuneRACE Cohort 3, a participant was defined as recovered based on two consecutive negative NP/OP PCR tests, clearance by a healthcare professional, or resolution of symptoms. In the prospective study, mobile phlebotomists collected whole blood, serum and a nasopharyngeal or oropharyngeal swab from each participant. Prospective study participants could optionally give additional blood draws and questionnaires over an approximately two-month period. Before DNA extraction, prospective study blood samples were shipped either frozen or at room temperature.

As to this clone: The antigen it binds to is not known. Base quality data are lacking; no much larger clone is found one base away.

TCRbeta CDR3 regions were amplified from genomic DNA using the immunoSEQ Assay, a bias-controlled multiplex PCR. In the paper's pipeline: The number of nucleated cells in each sample was estimated from the amplification of reference gene primers within the assay. To quantify the absolute abundance of each unique TCRbeta CDR3 rearrangement, sequence reads were collapsed and filtered. For each sample, productive Simpson clonality was calculated as the square root of Simpson's diversity index across productive rearrangements. TCRdb carries this immuneACCESS record with in-frame sequences only. Its versions omit some clonotypes, under half of them owing to an unresolved V gene in the studies checked, with the rest unexplained. V and J calls and clone size follow that table, whereas D and trimming were derived from the DNA. Present in this sample are about 250,000 clones, about 89% of which were seen just once. Over 7.5% of the sample lies in the top ten.

Material for sequencing was PBMCs or T cells enriched from blood (not recorded which). The origin of this receptor is a man between 35 and 55 years old who had recovered from COVID-19.

CDR3 sequence: CASSQEYTGGNYGYTF. The DNA reads as follows: TGTGCCAGCAGCCAAGAATACACAGGGGGCAACTATGGCTACACCTTC. The chain is made from TRBV3-1 (or the pseudogene TRBV3-2) and TRBJ1-2, with 9 junctional bases fitting TRBD1. Its CDR3 holds 16 amino acids, cysteine through phenylalanine. CDR3 DNA only is kept here, 48 bases in frame from base 1. Germline trimming: 0 bases from V, 2 bases from J; junction bases outside gene matches: 4. The germline V gene (reference sequence) supplies CDR1 LGHDT and CDR2 YNNKEL.